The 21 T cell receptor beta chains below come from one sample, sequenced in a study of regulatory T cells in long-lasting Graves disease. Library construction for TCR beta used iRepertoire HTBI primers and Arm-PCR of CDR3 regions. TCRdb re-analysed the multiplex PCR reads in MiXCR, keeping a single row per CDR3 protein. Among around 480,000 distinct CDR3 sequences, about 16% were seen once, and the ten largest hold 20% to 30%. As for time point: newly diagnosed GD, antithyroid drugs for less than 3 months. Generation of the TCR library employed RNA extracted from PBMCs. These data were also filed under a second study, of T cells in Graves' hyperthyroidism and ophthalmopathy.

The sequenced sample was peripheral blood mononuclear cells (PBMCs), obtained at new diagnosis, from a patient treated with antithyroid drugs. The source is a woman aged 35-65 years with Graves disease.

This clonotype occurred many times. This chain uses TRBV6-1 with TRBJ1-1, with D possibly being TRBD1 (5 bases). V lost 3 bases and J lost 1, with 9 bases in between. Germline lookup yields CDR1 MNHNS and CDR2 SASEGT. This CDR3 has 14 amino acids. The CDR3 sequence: CASSEGQGNTEAFF. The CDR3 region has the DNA TGTGCCAGCAGTGAGGGGCAGGGGAACACTGAAGCTTTCTTT.

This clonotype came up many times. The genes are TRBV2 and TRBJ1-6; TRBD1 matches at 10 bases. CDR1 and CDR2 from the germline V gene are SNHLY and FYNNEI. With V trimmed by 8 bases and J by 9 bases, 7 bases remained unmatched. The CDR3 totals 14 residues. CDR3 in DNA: TGTGCCAGCCATCGGGGACAGGGGAGTTCACCCCTCCACTTT. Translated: CASHRGQGSSPLHF. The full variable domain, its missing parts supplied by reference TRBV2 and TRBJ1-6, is EPEVTQTPSHQVTQMGQEVILRCVPISNHLYFYWYRQILGQKVEFLVSFYNNEISEKSEIFDDQFSVERPDGSNFTLKIRSTKLEDSAMYFCASHRGQGSSPLHFGNGTRLTVT.

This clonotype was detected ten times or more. In DNA, the CDR3 is TGCAGTGCTGTCATTGGGAACACTGAAGCTTTCTTT. Encoded protein: CSAVIGNTEAFF. The chain employs TRBV20-1 and TRBJ1-1, with no clear D. Trimming removed 5 bases from V and 1 base from J, with 8 bases in between. The CDR3 is 12 amino acids. Germline CDR1 is DFQATT and CDR2 is SNEGSKA (reference sequence).

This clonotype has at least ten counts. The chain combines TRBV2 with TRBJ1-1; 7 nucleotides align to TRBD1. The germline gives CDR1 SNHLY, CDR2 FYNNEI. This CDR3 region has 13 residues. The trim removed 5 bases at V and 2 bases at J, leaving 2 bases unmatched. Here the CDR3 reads CASSWDRNTEAFF. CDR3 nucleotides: TGTGCCAGCAGTTGGGACAGAAACACTGAAGCTTTCTTT.

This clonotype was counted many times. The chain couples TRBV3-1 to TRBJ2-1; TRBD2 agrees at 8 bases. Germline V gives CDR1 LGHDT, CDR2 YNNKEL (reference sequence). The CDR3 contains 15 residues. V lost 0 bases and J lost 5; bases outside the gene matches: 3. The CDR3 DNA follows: TGTGCCAGCAGCCAAGACGGGGGGGCGGACAATGAGCAGTTCTTC. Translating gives CASSQDGGADNEQFF.

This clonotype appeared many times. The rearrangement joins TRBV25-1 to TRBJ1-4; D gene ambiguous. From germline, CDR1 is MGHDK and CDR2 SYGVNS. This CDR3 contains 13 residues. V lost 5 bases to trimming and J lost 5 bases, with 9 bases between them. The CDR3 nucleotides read TGTGCCAGCAGTTCCAAGGTGAATGAAAAACTGTTTTTT. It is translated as CASSSKVNEKLFF.

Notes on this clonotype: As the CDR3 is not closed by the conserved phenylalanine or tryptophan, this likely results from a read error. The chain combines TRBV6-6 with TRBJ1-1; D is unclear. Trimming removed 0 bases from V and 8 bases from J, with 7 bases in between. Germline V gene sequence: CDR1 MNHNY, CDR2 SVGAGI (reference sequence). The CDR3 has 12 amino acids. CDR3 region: CASSYSTGEAFS. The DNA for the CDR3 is TGTGCCAGCAGTTACTCGACGGGCGAAGCTTTCTCT.

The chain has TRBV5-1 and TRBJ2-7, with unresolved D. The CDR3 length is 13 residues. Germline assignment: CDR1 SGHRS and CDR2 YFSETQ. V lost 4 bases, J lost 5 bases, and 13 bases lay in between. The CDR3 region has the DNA TGCGCCAGCAGCACTCTATTGTTGGACGAGCAGTACTTC. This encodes CASSTLLLDEQYF.

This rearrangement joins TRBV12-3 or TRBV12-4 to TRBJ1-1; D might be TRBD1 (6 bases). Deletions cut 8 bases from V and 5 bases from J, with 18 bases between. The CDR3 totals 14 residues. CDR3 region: CASGTGGGHTEAFF. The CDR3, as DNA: TGTGCCAGCGGGACCGGGGGGGGGCATACTGAAGCTTTCTTT.

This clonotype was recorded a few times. The CDR3 loop is CASSIGGHTEAFF. The DNA of the CDR3 is TGTGCCAGTAGTATAGGGGGCCACACTGAAGCTTTCTTT. This chain joins TRBV19 and TRBJ1-1, with TRBD1 as a possible D gene (5 bases). This CDR3 is built from 13 residues. Germline CDR1 is LNHDA and CDR2 is SQIVND (reference sequence). Trimming shortened V by 1 base and J by 3 bases, and 6 bases separated the two germline ends.

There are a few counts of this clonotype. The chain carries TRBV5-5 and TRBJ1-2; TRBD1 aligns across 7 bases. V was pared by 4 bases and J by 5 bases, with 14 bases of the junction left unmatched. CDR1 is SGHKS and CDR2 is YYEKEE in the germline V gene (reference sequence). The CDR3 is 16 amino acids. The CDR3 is CASSTPRQGIGYGYTF. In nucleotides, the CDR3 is TGTGCCAGCAGCACCCCCCGACAGGGAATAGGATATGGCTACACCTTC. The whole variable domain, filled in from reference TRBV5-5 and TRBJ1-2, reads DAGVTQSPTHLIKTRGQQVTLRCSPISGHKSVSWYQQVLGQGPQFIFQYYEKEERGRGNFPDRFSARQFPNYSSELNVNALLLGDSALYLCASSTPRQGIGYGYTFGSGTRLTVV.

The CDR3 DNA follows: TGTGCCAGCGCCCCTGGGCAGGCGAGCTCCTACGAGCAGTACTTC. Translating gives CASAPGQASSYEQYF. J is TRBJ2-7 and V is TRBV6-1; D is undetermined. The CDR3 is 15 amino acids. Trimming took off 8 bases at V and 0 bases at J, with 17 bases between the two ends. The germline gives CDR1 MNHNS, CDR2 SASEGT.

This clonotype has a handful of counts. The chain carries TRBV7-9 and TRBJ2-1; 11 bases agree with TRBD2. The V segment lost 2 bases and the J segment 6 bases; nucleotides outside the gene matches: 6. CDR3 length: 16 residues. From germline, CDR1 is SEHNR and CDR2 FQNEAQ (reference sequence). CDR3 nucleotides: TGTGCCAGCAGCTTAACGAGACTAGCGGGGATCAATGAGCAGTTCTTC. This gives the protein CASSLTRLAGINEQFF.

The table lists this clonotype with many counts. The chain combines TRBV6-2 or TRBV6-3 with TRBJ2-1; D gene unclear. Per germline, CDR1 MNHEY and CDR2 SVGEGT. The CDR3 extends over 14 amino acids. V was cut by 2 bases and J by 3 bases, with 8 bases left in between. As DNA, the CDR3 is TGTGCCAGCAGTTACGGCGCCCACTACAATGAGCAGTTCTTC. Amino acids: CASSYGAHYNEQFF.

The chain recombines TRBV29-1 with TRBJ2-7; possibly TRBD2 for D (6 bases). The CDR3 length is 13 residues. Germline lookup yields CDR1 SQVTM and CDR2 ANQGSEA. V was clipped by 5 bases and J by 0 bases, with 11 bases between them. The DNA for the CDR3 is TGCAGCGTTAGGGACTCAAACTCCTACGAGCAGTACTTC. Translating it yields CSVRDSNSYEQYF.

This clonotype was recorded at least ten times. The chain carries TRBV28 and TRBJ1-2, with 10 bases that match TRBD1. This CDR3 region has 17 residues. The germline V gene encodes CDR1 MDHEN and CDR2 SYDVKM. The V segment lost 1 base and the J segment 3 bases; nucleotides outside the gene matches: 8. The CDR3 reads CASSLLAGTGADYGYTF. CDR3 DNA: TGTGCCAGCAGTTTATTGGCCGGGACAGGGGCCGACTATGGCTACACCTTC.

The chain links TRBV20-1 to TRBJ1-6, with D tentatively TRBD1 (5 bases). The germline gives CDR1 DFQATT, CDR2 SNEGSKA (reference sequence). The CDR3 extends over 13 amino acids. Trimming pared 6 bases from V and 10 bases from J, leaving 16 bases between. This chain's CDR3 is CSARGGAGSPLHF. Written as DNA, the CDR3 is TGCAGTGCCCGGGGAGGGGCTGGATCACCCCTCCACTTT.

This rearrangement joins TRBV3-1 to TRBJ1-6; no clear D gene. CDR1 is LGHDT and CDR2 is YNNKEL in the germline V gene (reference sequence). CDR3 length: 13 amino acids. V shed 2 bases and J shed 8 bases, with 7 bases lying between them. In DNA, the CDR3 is TGTGCCAGCAGCCAAATTAGGGATTCACCCCTCCACTTT. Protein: CASSQIRDSPLHF.

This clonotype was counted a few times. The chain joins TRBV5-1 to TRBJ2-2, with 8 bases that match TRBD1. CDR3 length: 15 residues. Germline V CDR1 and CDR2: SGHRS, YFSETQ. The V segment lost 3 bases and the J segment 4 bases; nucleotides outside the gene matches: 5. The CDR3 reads CASSSSGTGTGELFF. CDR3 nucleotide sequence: TGCGCCAGCAGCTCCTCCGGGACAGGCACCGGGGAGCTGTTTTTT.

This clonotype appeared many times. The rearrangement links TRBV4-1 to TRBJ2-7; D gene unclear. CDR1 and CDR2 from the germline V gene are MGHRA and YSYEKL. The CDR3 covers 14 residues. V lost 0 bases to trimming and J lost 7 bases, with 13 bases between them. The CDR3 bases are TGCGCCAGCAGCCAAGATCCCAGGTCATGGGAGCAGTACTTC. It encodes CASSQDPRSWEQYF.

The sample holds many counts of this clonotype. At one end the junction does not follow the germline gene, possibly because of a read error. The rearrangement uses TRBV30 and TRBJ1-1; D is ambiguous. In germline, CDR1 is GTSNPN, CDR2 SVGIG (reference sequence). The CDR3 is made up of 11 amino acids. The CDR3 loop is CLLLGRTEAFF. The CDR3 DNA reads TGCCTTCTCTTGGGGAGGACTGAAGCTTTCTTT.